This T cell receptor (beta chain) is drawn from a study of OX40 agonist ivuxolimab in advanced cancers. Sequencing was performed with immunoSEQ multiplex PCR; in TCRdb, only in-frame clones are kept and a portion is missing. This sample has under 85,000 clones, with approximately 90% found just once. Trimming cost V 0 bases and J 9 bases; bases outside gene matches: 5. The CDR3 length is 14 residues. Germline CDR1 is MNHNY and CDR2 is SVGAGI (reference sequence). The sample here was CD4+ or CD8+ T cells sorted from blood, taken in a trial of the OX40 agonist ivuxolimab. V usage is TRBV6-6 and J usage is TRBJ2-3; 8 nucleotides align to TRBD2. This sequence was found in an adult with an advanced solid tumor such as melanoma, head and neck, liver or kidney cancer. CDR3 nucleotides: TGTGCCAGCAGTTACTCCGCTGGCGGGAGGACGCAGTATTTT. This translates into CASSYSAGGRTQYF.